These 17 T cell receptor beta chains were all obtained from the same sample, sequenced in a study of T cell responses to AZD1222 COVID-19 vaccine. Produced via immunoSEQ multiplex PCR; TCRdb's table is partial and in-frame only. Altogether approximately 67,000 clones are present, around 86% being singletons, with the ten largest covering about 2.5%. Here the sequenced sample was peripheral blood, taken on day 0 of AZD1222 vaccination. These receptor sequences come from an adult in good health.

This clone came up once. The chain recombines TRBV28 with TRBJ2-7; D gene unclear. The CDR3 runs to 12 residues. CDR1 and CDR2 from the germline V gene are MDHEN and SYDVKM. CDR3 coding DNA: TGTGTCGCACGAGACTCCTCCTACGAGCAGTACTTC. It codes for CVARDSSYEQYF.

The CDR3 loop is CASTMTINQPQHF. Written as DNA, the CDR3 is TGTGCCAGCACAATGACCATTAATCAGCCCCAGCATTTT. The chain has TRBV6-6 and TRBJ1-5, with D unclear. Trimming shortened V by 7 bases and J by 4 bases, and 11 bases separated the two germline ends. The CDR3 consists of 13 residues. Per germline, CDR1 MNHNY and CDR2 SVGAGI (reference sequence).

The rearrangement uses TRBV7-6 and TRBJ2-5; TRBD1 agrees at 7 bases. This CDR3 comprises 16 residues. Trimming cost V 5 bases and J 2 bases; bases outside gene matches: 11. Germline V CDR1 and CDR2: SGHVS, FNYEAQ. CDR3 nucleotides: TGTGCCAGCAGCACCCTATTACAGGGGTCACAAGAGACCCAGTACTTC. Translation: CASSTLLQGSQETQYF.

The DNA for the CDR3 is TGTGCCAGCAGCTTAGCGGCTCTAGCGGGATCAAATGAGCAGTTCTTC. It encodes CASSLAALAGSNEQFF. The rearrangement uses TRBV7-2 and TRBJ2-1; 9 bases match TRBD2. CDR3 length equals 16 residues. CDR1 and CDR2 (germline): SGHTA, FQGNSA. With V trimmed by 0 bases and J by 7 bases, 7 bases remained unmatched. Variable domain in full (rest from reference TRBV7-2 and TRBJ2-1): GAGVSQSPSNKVTEKGKDVELRCDPISGHTALYWYRQSLGQGLEFLIYFQGNSAPDKSGLPSDRFSAERTGGSVSTLTIQRTQQEDSAVYLCASSLAALAGSNEQFFGPGTRLTVL.

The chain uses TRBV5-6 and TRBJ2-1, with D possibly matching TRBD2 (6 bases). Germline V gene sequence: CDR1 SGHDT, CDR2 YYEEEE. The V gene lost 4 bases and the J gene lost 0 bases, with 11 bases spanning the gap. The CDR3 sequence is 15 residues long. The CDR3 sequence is CASSPGLFSYNEQFF. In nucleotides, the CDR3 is TGTGCCAGCAGCCCGGGACTCTTCTCCTACAATGAGCAGTTCTTC.

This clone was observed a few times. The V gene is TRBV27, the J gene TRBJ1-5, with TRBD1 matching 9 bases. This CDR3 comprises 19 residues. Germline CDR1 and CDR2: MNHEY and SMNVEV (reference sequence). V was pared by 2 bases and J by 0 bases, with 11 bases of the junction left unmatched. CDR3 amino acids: CASSLQLKDRGHSNQPQHF. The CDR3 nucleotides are TGTGCCAGCAGTTTACAGCTAAAGGACAGGGGCCATAGCAATCAGCCCCAGCATTTT.

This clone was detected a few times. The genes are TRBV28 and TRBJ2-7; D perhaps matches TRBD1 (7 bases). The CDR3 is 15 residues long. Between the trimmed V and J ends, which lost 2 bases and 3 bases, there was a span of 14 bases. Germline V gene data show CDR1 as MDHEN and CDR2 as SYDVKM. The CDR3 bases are TGTGCCAGCAGTTTAGCGGCAGGGGGGATCTACGAGCAGTACTTC. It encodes CASSLAAGGIYEQYF.

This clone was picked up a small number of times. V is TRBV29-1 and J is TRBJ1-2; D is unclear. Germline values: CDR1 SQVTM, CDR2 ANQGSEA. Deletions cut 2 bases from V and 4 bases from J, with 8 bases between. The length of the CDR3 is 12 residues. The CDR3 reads CSVESQIYGYTF. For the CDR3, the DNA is TGCAGCGTTGAATCCCAGATCTATGGCTACACCTTC.

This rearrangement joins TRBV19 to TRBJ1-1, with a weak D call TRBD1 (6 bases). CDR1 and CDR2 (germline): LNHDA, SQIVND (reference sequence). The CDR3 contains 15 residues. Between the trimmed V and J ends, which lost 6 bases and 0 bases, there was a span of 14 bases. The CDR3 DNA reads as TGTGCCAGTAGCCTAGCGTGGGACATGAACACTGAAGCTTTCTTT. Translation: CASSLAWDMNTEAFF.

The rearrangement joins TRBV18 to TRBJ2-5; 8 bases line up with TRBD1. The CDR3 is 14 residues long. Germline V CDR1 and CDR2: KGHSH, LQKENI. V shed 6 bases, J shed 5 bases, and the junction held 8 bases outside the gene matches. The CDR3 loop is CASSLGQGVETQYF. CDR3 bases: TGTGCCAGCTCCCTCGGACAGGGTGTTGAGACCCAGTACTTC.

The CDR3: CASSIRTAYSNQPQHF. Written as DNA, the CDR3 is TGTGCCAGTAGTATCAGGACAGCTTATAGCAATCAGCCCCAGCATTTT. The V and J genes are TRBV19 and TRBJ1-5; TRBD1 might be the D (6 bases). The CDR3 has 16 residues. Trimming pared 3 bases from V and 0 bases from J, leaving 12 bases between. Germline V gene lookup returns CDR1 LNHDA and CDR2 SQIVND (reference sequence).

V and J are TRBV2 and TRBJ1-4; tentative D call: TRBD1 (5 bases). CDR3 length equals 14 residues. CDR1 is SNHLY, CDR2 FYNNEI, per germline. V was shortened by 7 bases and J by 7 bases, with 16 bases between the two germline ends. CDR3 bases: TGTGCCAGCAAAGTGGGAGGGGCGAGTGAAAAACTGTTTTTT. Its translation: CASKVGGASEKLFF. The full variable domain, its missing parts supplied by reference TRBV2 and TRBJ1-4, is EPEVTQTPSHQVTQMGQEVILRCVPISNHLYFYWYRQILGQKVEFLVSFYNNEISEKSEIFDDQFSVERPDGSNFTLKIRSTKLEDSAMYFCASKVGGASEKLFFGSGTQLSVL.

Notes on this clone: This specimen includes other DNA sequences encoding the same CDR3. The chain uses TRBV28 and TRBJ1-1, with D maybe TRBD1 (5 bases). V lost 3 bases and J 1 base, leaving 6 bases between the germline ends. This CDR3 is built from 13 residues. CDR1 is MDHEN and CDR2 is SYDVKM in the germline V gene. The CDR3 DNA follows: TGTGCCAGCAGTTTGGGACGGAACACTGAAGCTTTCTTT. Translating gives CASSLGRNTEAFF.

The chain's CDR3 is CASSAASSYNSPLHF. In nucleotides, the CDR3 is TGTGCCAGCAGTGCAGCGAGCTCCTATAATTCACCCCTCCACTTT. V is TRBV6-1 and J is TRBJ1-6; D is unclear. Germline V gene sequence: CDR1 MNHNS, CDR2 SASEGT. There are 15 residues in the CDR3. The V end lost 4 bases, the J end lost 0 bases, and 7 bases lay between the germline ends.

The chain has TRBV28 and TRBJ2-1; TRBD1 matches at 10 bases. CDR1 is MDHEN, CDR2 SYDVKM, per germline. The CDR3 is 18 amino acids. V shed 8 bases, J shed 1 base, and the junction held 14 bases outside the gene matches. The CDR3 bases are TGTGCCAGCTACCCGGGACAGGGGATTGGTTTTTCCTACAATGAGCAGTTCTTC. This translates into CASYPGQGIGFSYNEQFF.

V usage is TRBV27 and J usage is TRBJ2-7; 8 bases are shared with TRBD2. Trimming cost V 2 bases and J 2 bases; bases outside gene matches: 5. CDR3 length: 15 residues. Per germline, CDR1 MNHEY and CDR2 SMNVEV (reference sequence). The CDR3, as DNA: TGTGCCAGCAGTTTAATTAGCGGGGTAACCTACGAGCAGTACTTC. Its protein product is CASSLISGVTYEQYF.

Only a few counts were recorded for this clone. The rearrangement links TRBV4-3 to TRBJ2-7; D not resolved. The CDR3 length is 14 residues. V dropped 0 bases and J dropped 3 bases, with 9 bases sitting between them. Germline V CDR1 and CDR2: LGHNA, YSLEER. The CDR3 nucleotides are TGCGCCAGCAGCCAAGACTATAAGGACTACGAGCAGTACTTC. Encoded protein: CASSQDYKDYEQYF.